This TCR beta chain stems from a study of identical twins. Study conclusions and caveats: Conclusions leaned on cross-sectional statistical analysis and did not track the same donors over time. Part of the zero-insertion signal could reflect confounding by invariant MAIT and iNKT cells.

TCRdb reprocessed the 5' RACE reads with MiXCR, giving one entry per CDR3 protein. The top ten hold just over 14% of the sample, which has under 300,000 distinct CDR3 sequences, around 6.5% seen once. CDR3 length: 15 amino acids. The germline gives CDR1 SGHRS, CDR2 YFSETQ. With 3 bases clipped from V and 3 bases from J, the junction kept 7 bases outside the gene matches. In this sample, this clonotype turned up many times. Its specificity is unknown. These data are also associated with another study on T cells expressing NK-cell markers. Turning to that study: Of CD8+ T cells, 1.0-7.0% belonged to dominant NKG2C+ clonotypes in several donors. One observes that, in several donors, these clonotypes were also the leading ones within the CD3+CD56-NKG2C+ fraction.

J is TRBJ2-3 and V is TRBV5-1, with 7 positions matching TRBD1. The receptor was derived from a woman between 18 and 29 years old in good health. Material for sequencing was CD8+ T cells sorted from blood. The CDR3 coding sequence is TGCGCCAGCAGCTGGGACAGCCTTCTGACAGATACGCAGTATTTT. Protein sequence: CASSWDSLLTDTQYF.